This T cell receptor beta chain comes out of a study of OX40 agonist ivuxolimab in advanced cancers. V lost 3 bases and J 0 bases, leaving 13 bases between the germline ends. This CDR3 has 16 residues. Germline values: CDR1 KGHSH, CDR2 LQKENI. Points on this clone: Its cognate antigen is unknown.

Regarding the study as a whole: At doses 0.1 to 3.0 mg/kg, CD4+ and CD8+ clones expanded.

Exclusion applied to patients with autoimmune disease history or systemic immunosuppression. The table came from immunoSEQ multiplex PCR; TCRdb's copy has only in-frame clones and leaves some out. The data hold about 83,000 clones, with about 90% observed a single time. This TCR was sampled from an adult with an advanced solid tumor such as melanoma, head and neck, liver or kidney cancer. This chain connects TRBV18 to TRBJ2-3; D remains ambiguous. The starting material was CD4+ or CD8+ T cells sorted from blood, obtained in a trial of the OX40 agonist ivuxolimab. The CDR3 spells CASSPPETISTDTQYF. The CDR3, as DNA: TGTGCCAGCTCACCTCCCGAGACAATTAGCACAGATACGCAGTATTTT.